The T cell receptor beta chain described here comes from a study of identical twins. Study results and limitations: The study drew conclusions from cross-sectional statistical analysis, not from following the same donors.

This clonotype appeared a few times. As yet, its antigen is unknown. This CDR3 region has 14 residues. V lost 3 bases to trimming and J lost 3 bases, with 11 bases between them. Germline values: CDR1 SGHKS, CDR2 YYEKEE (reference sequence). TCRdb passed the 5' RACE reads through MiXCR, listing each CDR3 protein once. This table has some 600,000 distinct CDR3 sequences, around 7.5% appearing once. This sample also belongs to another study, concerning yellow fever vaccine responses in identical twins.

Material: PBMCs. This chain connects TRBV5-5 to TRBJ2-3, with D unresolved. The TCR comes from a woman aged 18-35 years in good health. Written as DNA, the CDR3 is TGTGCCAGCAGCTCCCACCCCAATACAGATACGCAGTATTTT. Protein product: CASSSHPNTDTQYF.